Shown below are 30 T cell receptor beta chains from a single sample sequenced in a study of shared clonotypes between healthy human individuals. The table came from immunoSEQ multiplex PCR; TCRdb's copy has only in-frame clones and leaves some out. The sample yields 950,000 to 1,100,000 clones, approximately 72% seen once. Material for sequencing was memory CD4+ T cells sorted from blood. The subset: CD45RA-negative fraction. The receptor source for this set is a man aged 18 to 29 in good health.

This clone is a singleton in its sample. This sample includes further DNA sequences coding for the same CDR3. The chain is built from TRBV10-3 and TRBJ2-5; D is unclear. CDR3 size: 14 residues. V lost 0 bases and J lost 2, with 7 bases in between. Germline-derived CDR1 and CDR2 are ENHRY and SYGVKD. The CDR3 DNA reads as TGTGCCATCAGTGAGTCTGGCAGACAAGAGACCCAGTACTTC. Its protein is CAISESGRQETQYF.

This clone was seen a handful of times. V usage is TRBV4-1 and J usage is TRBJ1-5; no clear D gene. The germline V gene has CDR1 MGHRA and CDR2 YSYEKL. Trimming cost V 4 bases and J 0 bases, with 16 bases left between them. The CDR3 length is 17 residues. The CDR3 loop is CASSPRSDPISNQPQHF. CDR3 sequence (DNA): TGCGCCAGCAGCCCACGGTCGGACCCAATTAGCAATCAGCCCCAGCATTTT.

The chain is built from TRBV7-2 and TRBJ2-7; 12 nucleotides agree with TRBD2. Germline V gene lookup returns CDR1 SGHTA and CDR2 FQGNSA. V lost 5 bases and J lost 1; bases outside the gene matches: 12. The CDR3 has 18 amino acids. CDR3 sequence (DNA): TGTGCCAGCAGCCCCCCTACTAGCGGGGGGCTGAAATCCTACGAGCAGTACTTC. Amino acid sequence: CASSPPTSGGLKSYEQYF.

This clone was counted between two and nine times. CDR3 sequence: CASSQGQPQTNEKLFF. CDR3 in DNA: TGTGCCAGCAGCCAAGGACAACCTCAAACTAATGAAAAACTGTTTTTT. This chain links TRBV5-8 with TRBJ1-4, with a weak D call TRBD1 (5 bases). CDR1 is SGHTS and CDR2 is YDEGEE in the germline V gene. With 4 bases removed from V and 1 base from J, the gap between germline ends came to 14 bases. CDR3 length: 16 residues.

V gene TRBV6-1 combines with J gene TRBJ2-7; D ambiguous. Germline V CDR1 and CDR2: MNHNS, SASEGT. Trimming took 6 bases from V and 0 from J, leaving 15 bases between them. CDR3 length: 15 amino acids. The CDR3 DNA is TGTGCCAGCAGAGCCTATGCTGGGTCCTCCTACGAGCAGTACTTC. Amino acid sequence: CASRAYAGSSYEQYF.

The chain combines TRBV5-4 with TRBJ2-7, with D perhaps TRBD2 (6 bases). Trimming cost V 4 bases and J 1 base, with 15 bases left between them. CDR1 is SGHNT and CDR2 is YYREEE in the germline V gene (reference sequence). This CDR3 has 15 residues. The CDR3 region is CASSTSVGSSYEQYF. Here the CDR3 DNA reads TGTGCCAGCAGCACCAGCGTCGGGAGTTCCTACGAGCAGTACTTC.

V gene TRBV6-5 combines with J gene TRBJ2-7, with TRBD2 matching 9 bases. The germline V gene encodes CDR1 MNHEY and CDR2 SVGAGI. The V and J ends lost 4 bases and 3 bases, in that order; junction bases with no gene match: 10. There are 16 residues in the CDR3. CDR3 protein: CASSSRGAGGRYEQYF. The CDR3 DNA reads as TGTGCCAGCAGTTCCCGCGGAGCGGGAGGACGCTACGAGCAGTACTTC.

The chain combines TRBV11-2 with TRBJ2-5, with a tentative D call TRBD2 (7 bases). CDR1 is SGHAT and CDR2 is FQNNGV in the germline V gene. V lost 4 bases and J lost 5, with 14 bases in between. The CDR3 spans 14 residues. CDR3 coding DNA: TGTGCCAGCAGCTCCCCGGGGGGCCTGGAGACCCAGTACTTC. It encodes CASSSPGGLETQYF.

The chain uses TRBV7-9 and TRBJ1-2; no clear D gene. Deletions cut 6 bases from V and 2 bases from J, with 19 bases between. Germline V gene data show CDR1 as SEHNR and CDR2 as FQNEAQ (reference sequence). This CDR3 region has 16 residues. The CDR3 loop is CASSSTGPSHNYGYTF. The DNA for the CDR3 is TGTGCCAGCAGTTCTACCGGGCCCTCGCACAACTATGGCTACACCTTC.

The chain joins TRBV6-6 to TRBJ2-3; 12 bases fit TRBD1. Losses at the gene ends were 6 bases for V and 4 bases for J; bases not matched to a gene: 2. This CDR3 is 14 amino acids long. The germline CDR1 and CDR2 sequences are MNHNY and SVGAGI (reference sequence). The CDR3 spells CASSRDRGPDTQYF. CDR3 nucleotides: TGTGCCAGCAGCCGGGACAGGGGGCCAGATACGCAGTATTTT.

This chain uses TRBV27 with TRBJ1-3, with TRBD1 as a possible D gene (5 bases). The V and J ends lost 4 bases and 2 bases respectively, with 15 bases between them. CDR1 and CDR2 from the germline V gene are MNHEY and SMNVEV (reference sequence). This CDR3 has 16 amino acids. CDR3 coding DNA: TGTGCCAGCAGTTCCGCCGGGGCGGGCCCTGGAAACACCATATATTTT. Translated, it gives CASSSAGAGPGNTIYF.

This clone was seen only once. The chain employs TRBV18 and TRBJ2-5; no clear D. Trimming took 0 bases from V and 3 from J, leaving 5 bases between them. The CDR3 is 13 residues long. CDR1 and CDR2 (germline): KGHSH, LQKENI. The CDR3 DNA reads TGTGCCAGCTCACCACCTTTAGAAGAGACCCAGTACTTC. Translating gives CASSPPLEETQYF.

The chain links TRBV5-1 to TRBJ1-1, with D uncertain. Trimming shortened V by 0 bases and J by 0 bases, and 9 bases separated the two germline ends. The CDR3 totals 15 residues. Germline V gene sequence: CDR1 SGHRS, CDR2 YFSETQ. The CDR3 protein is CASSLDPRMNTEAFF. The CDR3 DNA is TGCGCCAGCAGCTTGGATCCGAGGATGAACACTGAAGCTTTCTTT.

The V call is TRBV7-2, the J call TRBJ1-6; D gene uncertain. The ends were cut back, 2 bases at V and 6 bases at J, with 11 bases in the middle. The CDR3 totals 15 residues. Germline V gene sequence: CDR1 SGHTA, CDR2 FQGNSA. The CDR3 is CASSLRLPGNSPLHF. The CDR3, as DNA: TGTGCCAGCAGCTTAAGACTCCCCGGTAATTCACCCCTCCACTTT.

This clone was found many times. This chain links TRBV10-1 with TRBJ2-3, with 9 bases fitting TRBD2. The V gene's germline CDR1 is WNHNN and CDR2 SYGVQD (reference sequence). With V trimmed by 0 bases and J by 2 bases, 9 bases remained unmatched. The CDR3 runs 18 residues. The CDR3 sequence is CASSESRLAGQPTDTQYF. In nucleotides, the CDR3 is TGCGCCAGCAGTGAGTCGAGGCTAGCGGGGCAACCCACAGATACGCAGTATTTT.

The genes are TRBV15 and TRBJ2-7; D call uncertain. Between the trimmed V and J ends, which lost 0 bases and 6 bases, there was a span of 9 bases. The length of the CDR3 is 13 residues. Germline CDR1 and CDR2: LNHNV and YYDKDF (reference sequence). The CDR3 is CATSRDRVPEQYF. In DNA form, the CDR3 reads TGTGCCACCAGCAGAGATAGGGTACCCGAGCAGTACTTC.

A few counts support this clone. The J gene is TRBJ1-4, the V gene TRBV30, with 8 bases aligning to TRBD1. The V and J ends lost 2 bases and 6 bases, in that order; junction bases with no gene match: 5. The CDR3 is 14 residues long. The germline CDR1 and CDR2 sequences are GTSNPN and SVGIG (reference sequence). CDR3 region: CAWSFTGGYEKLFF. Written as DNA, the CDR3 is TGTGCCTGGAGTTTCACAGGGGGATATGAAAAACTGTTTTTT.

The V and J genes are TRBV27 and TRBJ2-7, with 7 bases identical to TRBD1. From germline, CDR1 is MNHEY and CDR2 SMNVEV (reference sequence). The CDR3 has 14 amino acids. V shed 5 bases and J 9 bases; nucleotides not matched to a gene: 13. In DNA, the CDR3 is TGTGCCAGCAGTGCCGGGACAGCCCCTACGAGGCAGTACTTC. Protein sequence: CASSAGTAPTRQYF.

J is TRBJ2-1 and V is TRBV11-3; D gene unclear. Germline CDR1 and CDR2: SGHNT and YENEEA. This CDR3 has 15 residues. Trimming took 4 bases from V and 0 from J, leaving 10 bases between them. CDR3: CASSSFSSSYNEQFF. CDR3 DNA: TGTGCCAGCAGCTCCTTCTCGAGCTCCTACAATGAGCAGTTCTTC. The complete variable domain, with remaining parts taken from reference TRBV11-3 and TRBJ2-1, reads EAGVVQSPRYKIIEKKQPVAFWCNPISGHNTLYWYLQNLGQGPELLIRYENEEAVDDSQLPKDRFSAERLKGVDSTLKIQPAELGDSAVYLCASSSFSSSYNEQFFGPGTRLTVL.

Remarks on this clone: This may stem from a read error, because a much larger clone lies one nucleotide away. The chain carries TRBV5-5 and TRBJ1-2; 7 bases map to TRBD1. V lost 5 bases to trimming and J lost 2 bases; unmatched junction nucleotides: 3. In germline, CDR1 is SGHKS, CDR2 YYEKEE (reference sequence). CDR3 length: 13 amino acids. CDR3 in amino acids: CASRLQGNYGYTF. The CDR3 nucleotides are TGTGCCAGCAGACTACAGGGGAACTATGGCTACACCTTC.

This sequence joins TRBV19 and TRBJ2-3; 7 bases fit TRBD1. The CDR3 runs 16 residues. The germline V gene has CDR1 LNHDA and CDR2 SQIVND (reference sequence). J gave up 1 base and V 3 bases, and 7 bases lay outside the gene matches. The chain's CDR3 is CASSINTGARTDTQYF. The CDR3 region has the DNA TGTGCCAGTAGTATTAACACAGGGGCCCGCACAGATACGCAGTATTTT.

V usage is TRBV2 and J usage is TRBJ2-3; 8 nucleotides match TRBD2. Trimming at V came to 4 bases and at J to 0 bases, leaving 12 bases not matched to a gene. Germline-derived CDR1 and CDR2 are SNHLY and FYNNEI. The CDR3 length is 18 residues. In DNA, the CDR3 is TGTGCCAGCAGTGGCGGGGCTAGCGGGTTCCCTAGCACAGATACGCAGTATTTT. Residues: CASSGGASGFPSTDTQYF.

The rearrangement joins TRBV6-6 to TRBJ2-5; the D call may be TRBD1 or TRBD2 (5 bases each). Between the trimmed V and J ends, which lost 4 bases and 4 bases, there was a span of 7 bases. The CDR3 runs to 12 residues. Germline CDR1 MNHNY, CDR2 SVGAGI (reference sequence). CDR3 protein: CASSSGGETQYF. DNA of the CDR3: TGTGCCAGCAGTTCTGGGGGAGAGACCCAGTACTTC.

The chain has TRBV18 and TRBJ2-1, with no clear D. The CDR3 covers 12 residues. The V and J ends lost 5 bases and 9 bases respectively, with 11 bases between them. CDR1 KGHSH and CDR2 LQKENI come from the germline V gene. The CDR3 reads CASSSSGSEQFF. CDR3 nucleotide sequence: TGTGCCAGCTCAAGTTCCGGTAGTGAGCAGTTCTTC.

The V gene is TRBV28, the J gene TRBJ2-7; D is unclear. The germline CDR1 and CDR2 sequences are MDHEN and SYDVKM. V was cut by 7 bases and J by 2 bases, with 15 bases left in between. The CDR3 sequence is 14 residues long. As DNA, the CDR3 is TGTGCCAGCATCGATTTGGTCTATCCCTACGAGCAGTACTTC. Residues: CASIDLVYPYEQYF.

This chain joins TRBV6-6 and TRBJ1-3, with D tentatively TRBD1 (6 bases). This CDR3 comprises 15 residues. Trimming stripped 6 bases from V and 8 bases from J, with 20 bases between. The germline CDR1 and CDR2 sequences are MNHNY and SVGAGI (reference sequence). The DNA for the CDR3 is TGTGCCAGCAGCCGAAGACCCGGACAGAACCACACCATATATTTT. It translates to CASSRRPGQNHTIYF.

The V and J genes are TRBV9 and TRBJ1-1, with TRBD1 matching over 9 bases. The CDR3 runs to 16 residues. The germline V gene encodes CDR1 SGDLS and CDR2 YYNGEE. V lost 4 bases to trimming and J lost 0 bases; unmatched junction nucleotides: 7. The CDR3 DNA is TGTGCCAGCAGCATAGGACAGGGGCGGATGAACACTGAAGCTTTCTTT. It is translated as CASSIGQGRMNTEAFF.

The rearrangement joins TRBV5-1 to TRBJ2-2; D is uncertain. Germline assignment: CDR1 SGHRS and CDR2 YFSETQ. CDR3 size: 15 residues. Trimming took 4 bases from V and 3 from J, leaving 13 bases between them. CDR3: CASSENTPDTGELFF. DNA for the CDR3: TGCGCCAGCAGCGAAAATACACCGGACACCGGGGAGCTGTTTTTT.

In regard to this clone: This sample includes further DNA sequences coding for the same CDR3. The chain couples TRBV19 to TRBJ1-6, with 7 bases that match TRBD1. Germline V gene data show CDR1 as LNHDA and CDR2 as SQIVND (reference sequence). Trimming cost V 6 bases and J 6 bases; bases outside gene matches: 2. The CDR3 spans 13 residues. CDR3 sequence (DNA): TGTGCCAGTAGACGGGACAGTAATTCACCCCTCCACTTT. It yields the protein CASRRDSNSPLHF.

The chain uses TRBV5-5 and TRBJ1-5; D possibly corresponds to TRBD1 (6 bases). Germline V lookup: CDR1 SGHKS, CDR2 YYEKEE (reference sequence). The CDR3 is made up of 14 amino acids. Trimming shortened V by 5 bases and J by 9 bases, and 18 bases separated the two germline ends. The CDR3 bases are TGTGCCAGCAGTTCAGCGGGGGGCCCGGGGCCCCAGCATTTT. Protein sequence: CASSSAGGPGPQHF.